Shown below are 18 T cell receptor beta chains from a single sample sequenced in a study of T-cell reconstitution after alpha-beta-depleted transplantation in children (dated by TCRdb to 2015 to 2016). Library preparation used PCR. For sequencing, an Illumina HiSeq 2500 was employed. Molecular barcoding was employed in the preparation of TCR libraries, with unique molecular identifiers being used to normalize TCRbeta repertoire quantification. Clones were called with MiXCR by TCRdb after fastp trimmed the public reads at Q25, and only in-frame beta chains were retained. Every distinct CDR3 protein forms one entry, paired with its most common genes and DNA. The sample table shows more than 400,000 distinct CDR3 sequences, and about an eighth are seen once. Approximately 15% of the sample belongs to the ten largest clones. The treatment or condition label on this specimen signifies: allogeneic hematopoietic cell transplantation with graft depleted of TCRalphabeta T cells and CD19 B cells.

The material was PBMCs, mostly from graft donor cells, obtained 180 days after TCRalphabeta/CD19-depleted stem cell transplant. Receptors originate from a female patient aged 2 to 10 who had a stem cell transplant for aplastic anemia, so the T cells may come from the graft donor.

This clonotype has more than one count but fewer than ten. CDR3 sequence: CASSLAGQGRSRLFF. The CDR3 region has the DNA TGTGCCAGCAGCTTAGCCGGACAGGGGCGGTCTCGACTGTTTTTT. V and J are TRBV11-2 and TRBJ1-4; 9 nucleotides align to TRBD1. Germline CDR1 is SGHAT and CDR2 is FQNNGV. V trimming: 1 base; J trimming: 13 bases; junction bases outside the gene matches: 10. The CDR3 contains 15 residues.

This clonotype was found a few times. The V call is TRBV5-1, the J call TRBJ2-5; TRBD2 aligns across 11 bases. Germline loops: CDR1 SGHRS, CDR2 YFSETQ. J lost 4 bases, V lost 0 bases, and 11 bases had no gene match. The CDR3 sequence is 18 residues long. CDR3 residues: CASSLVVGLAASSETQYF. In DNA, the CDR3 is TGCGCCAGCAGCTTGGTGGTGGGACTAGCGGCCTCGTCAGAGACCCAGTACTTC.

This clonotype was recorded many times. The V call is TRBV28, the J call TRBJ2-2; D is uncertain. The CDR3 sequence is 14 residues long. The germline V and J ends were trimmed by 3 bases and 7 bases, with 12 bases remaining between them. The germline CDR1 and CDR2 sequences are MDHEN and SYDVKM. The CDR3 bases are TGTGCCAGCAGTTTCGGCGTCGCGGACGGGGAGCTGTTTTTT. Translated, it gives CASSFGVADGELFF.

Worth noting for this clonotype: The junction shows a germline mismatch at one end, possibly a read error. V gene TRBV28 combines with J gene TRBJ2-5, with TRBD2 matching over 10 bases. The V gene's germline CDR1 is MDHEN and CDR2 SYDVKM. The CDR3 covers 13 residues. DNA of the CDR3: TGTGCCAGCAGTTTGGGGCTAGCGGGAGATCGGAACTTC. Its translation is CASSLGLAGDRNF.

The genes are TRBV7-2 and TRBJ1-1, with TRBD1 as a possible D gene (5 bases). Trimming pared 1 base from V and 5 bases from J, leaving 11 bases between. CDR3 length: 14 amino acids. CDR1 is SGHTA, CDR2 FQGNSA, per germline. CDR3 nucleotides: TGTGCCAGCAGCTTAGACCCAGGGCTTACTGAAGCTTTCTTT. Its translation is CASSLDPGLTEAFF.

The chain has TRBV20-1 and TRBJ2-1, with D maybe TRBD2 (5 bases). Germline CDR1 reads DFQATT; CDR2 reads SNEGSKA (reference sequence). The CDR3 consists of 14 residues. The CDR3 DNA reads TGCAGCGCCTACCTAGGGAGCTCCTACAATGAGCAGTTCTTC. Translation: CSAYLGSSYNEQFF.

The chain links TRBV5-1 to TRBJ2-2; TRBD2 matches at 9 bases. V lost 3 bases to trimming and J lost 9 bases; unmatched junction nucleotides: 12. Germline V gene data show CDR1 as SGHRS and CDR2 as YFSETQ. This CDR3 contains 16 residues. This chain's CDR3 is CASSWGVAGEARELFF. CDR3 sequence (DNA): TGCGCCAGCAGCTGGGGCGTAGCGGGAGAAGCTCGGGAGCTGTTTTTT.

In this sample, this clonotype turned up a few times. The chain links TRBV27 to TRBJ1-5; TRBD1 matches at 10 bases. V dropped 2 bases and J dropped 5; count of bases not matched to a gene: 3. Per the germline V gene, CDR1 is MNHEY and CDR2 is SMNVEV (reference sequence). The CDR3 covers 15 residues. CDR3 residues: CASSLKGQGYQPQHF. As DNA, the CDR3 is TGTGCCAGCAGTTTAAAGGGACAGGGGTATCAGCCCCAGCATTTT.

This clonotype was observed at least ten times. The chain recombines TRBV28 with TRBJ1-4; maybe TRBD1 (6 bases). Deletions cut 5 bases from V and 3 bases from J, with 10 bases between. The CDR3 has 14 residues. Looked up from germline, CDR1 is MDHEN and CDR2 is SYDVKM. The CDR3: CASSPGQPNEKLFF. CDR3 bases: TGTGCCAGCAGTCCTGGACAGCCTAATGAAAAACTGTTTTTT.

In DNA form, the CDR3 reads TGTGCCAGCAAATTGACCATCTTAGCGGGAGGAGGTAATGAGCAGTTCTTC. It translates to CASKLTILAGGGNEQFF. V and J are TRBV12-3 or TRBV12-4 and TRBJ2-1, with TRBD2 matching 10 bases. V shed 7 bases, J shed 7 bases, and the junction held 16 bases outside the gene matches. This CDR3 contains 17 residues.

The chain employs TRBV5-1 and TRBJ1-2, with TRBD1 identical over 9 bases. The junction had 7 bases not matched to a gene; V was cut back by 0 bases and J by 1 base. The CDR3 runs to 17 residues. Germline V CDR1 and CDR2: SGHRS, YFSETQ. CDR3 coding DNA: TGCGCCAGCAGCTTGGGGGACAGGGTCCACTTTAACTATGGCTACACCTTC. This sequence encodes CASSLGDRVHFNYGYTF.

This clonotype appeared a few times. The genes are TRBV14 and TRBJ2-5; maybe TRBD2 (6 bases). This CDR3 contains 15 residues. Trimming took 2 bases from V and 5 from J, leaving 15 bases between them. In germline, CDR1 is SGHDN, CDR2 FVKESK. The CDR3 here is CASSQRPGLVETQYF. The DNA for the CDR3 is TGTGCCAGCAGCCAAAGGCCGGGACTGGTCGAGACCCAGTACTTC. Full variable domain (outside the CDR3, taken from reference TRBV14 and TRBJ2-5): EAGVTQFPSHSVIEKGQTVTLRCDPISGHDNLYWYRRVMGKEIKFLLHFVKESKQDESGMPNNRFLAERTGGTYSTLKVQPAELEDSGVYFCASSQRPGLVETQYFGPGTRLLVL.

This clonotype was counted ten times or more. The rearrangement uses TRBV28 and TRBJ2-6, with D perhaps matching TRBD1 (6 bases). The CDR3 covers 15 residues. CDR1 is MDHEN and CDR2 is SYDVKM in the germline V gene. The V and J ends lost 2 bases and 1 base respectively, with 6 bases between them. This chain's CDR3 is CASSLQGSGANVLTF. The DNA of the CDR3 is TGTGCCAGCAGTTTACAGGGGTCTGGGGCCAACGTCCTGACTTTC.

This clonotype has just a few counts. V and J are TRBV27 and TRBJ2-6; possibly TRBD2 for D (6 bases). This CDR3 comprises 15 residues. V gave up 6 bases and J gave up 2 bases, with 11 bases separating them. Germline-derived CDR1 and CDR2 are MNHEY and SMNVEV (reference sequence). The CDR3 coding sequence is TGTGCCAGCAGCCATGGAGGGGCTGGGGCCAACGTCCTGACTTTC. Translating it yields CASSHGGAGANVLTF.

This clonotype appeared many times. CDR3 sequence (DNA): TGCGCCAGCAGCCCCCTCCCTAGCGTAAATGAGCAGTTCTTC. Encoded protein: CASSPLPSVNEQFF. The chain has TRBV5-1 and TRBJ2-1, with D possibly being TRBD2 (6 bases). V was shortened by 4 bases and J by 7 bases, with 15 bases between the two germline ends. The germline V gene encodes CDR1 SGHRS and CDR2 YFSETQ. The CDR3 runs 14 residues.

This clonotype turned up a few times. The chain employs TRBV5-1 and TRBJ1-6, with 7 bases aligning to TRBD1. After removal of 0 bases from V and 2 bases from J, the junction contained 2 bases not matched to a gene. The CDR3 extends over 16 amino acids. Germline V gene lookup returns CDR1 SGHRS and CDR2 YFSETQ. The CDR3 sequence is CASSLAGGTYNSPLHF. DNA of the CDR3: TGCGCCAGCAGCTTGGCAGGGGGAACCTATAATTCACCCCTCCACTTT.

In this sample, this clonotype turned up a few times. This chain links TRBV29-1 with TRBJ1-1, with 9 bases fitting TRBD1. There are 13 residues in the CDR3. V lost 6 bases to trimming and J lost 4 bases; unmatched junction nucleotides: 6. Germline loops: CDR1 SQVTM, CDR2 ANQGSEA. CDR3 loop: CSVRGQGFTEAFF. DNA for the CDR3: TGCAGCGTGCGCGGACAGGGGTTCACTGAAGCTTTCTTT.

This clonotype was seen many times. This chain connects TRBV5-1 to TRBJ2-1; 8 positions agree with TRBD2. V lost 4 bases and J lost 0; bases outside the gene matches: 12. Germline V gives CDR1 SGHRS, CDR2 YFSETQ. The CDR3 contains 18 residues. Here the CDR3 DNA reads TGCGCCAGCAGCAGGAGGAAGACTAGCGATTCCTCCTACAATGAGCAGTTCTTC. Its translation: CASSRRKTSDSSYNEQFF.